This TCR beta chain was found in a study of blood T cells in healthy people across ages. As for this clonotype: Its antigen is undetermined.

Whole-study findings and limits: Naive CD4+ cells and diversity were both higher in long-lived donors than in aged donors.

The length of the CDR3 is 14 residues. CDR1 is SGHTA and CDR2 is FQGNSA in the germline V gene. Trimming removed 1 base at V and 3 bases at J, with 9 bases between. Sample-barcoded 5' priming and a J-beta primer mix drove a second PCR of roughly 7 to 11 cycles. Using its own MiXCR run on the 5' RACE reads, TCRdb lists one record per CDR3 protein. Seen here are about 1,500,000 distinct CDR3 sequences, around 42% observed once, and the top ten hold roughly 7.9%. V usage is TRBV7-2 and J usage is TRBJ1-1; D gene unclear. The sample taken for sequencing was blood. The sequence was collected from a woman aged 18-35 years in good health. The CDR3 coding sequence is TGTGCCAGCAGCTTAGGTGTCGGGTACACTGAAGCTTTCTTT. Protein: CASSLGVGYTEAFF.